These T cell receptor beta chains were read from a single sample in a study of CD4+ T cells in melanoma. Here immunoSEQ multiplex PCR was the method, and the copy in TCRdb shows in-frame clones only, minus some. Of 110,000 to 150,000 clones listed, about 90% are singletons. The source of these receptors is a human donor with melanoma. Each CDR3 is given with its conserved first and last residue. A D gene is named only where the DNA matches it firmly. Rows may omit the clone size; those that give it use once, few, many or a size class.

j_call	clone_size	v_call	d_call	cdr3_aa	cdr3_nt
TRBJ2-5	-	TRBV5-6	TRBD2	CASSRAGLAEETQYF	TGTGCCAGCAGCCGGGCTGGGCTAGCGGAAGAGACCCAGTACTTC
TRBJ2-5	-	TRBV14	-	CASSRFIDGETQYF	TGTGCCAGCAGCCGGTTTATAGACGGGGAGACCCAGTACTTC
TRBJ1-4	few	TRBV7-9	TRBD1	CASSTTGGQEEKLFF	TGTGCCAGCAGCACCACAGGGGGCCAGGAGGAAAAACTGTTTTTT
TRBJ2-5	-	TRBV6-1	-	CASSALGVIETQYF	TGTGCCAGCAGTGCCCTAGGGGTCATTGAGACCCAGTACTTC
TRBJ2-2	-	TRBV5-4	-	CASSLTSPAGELFF	TGTGCCAGCAGCTTGACTAGCCCTGCCGGGGAGCTGTTTTTT
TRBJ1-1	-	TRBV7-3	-	CASSFSEGTEAFF	TGTGCCAGCAGCTTTTCGGAGGGGACTGAAGCTTTCTTT
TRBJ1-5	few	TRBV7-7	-	CASSLARGLSWGNQPQHF	TGTGCCAGCAGCTTGGCCCGAGGACTTTCCTGGGGCAATCAGCCCCAGCATTTT
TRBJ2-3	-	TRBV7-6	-	CASSLGEGLDTQYF	TGTGCCAGCAGCTTAGGGGAAGGCCTTGATACGCAGTATTTT
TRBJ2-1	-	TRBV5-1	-	CASSLGLDNEQFF	TGCGCCAGCAGCTTGGGTCTTGACAATGAGCAGTTCTTC
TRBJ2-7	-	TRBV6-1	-	CASRGAVTYEQYF	TGTGCCAGCAGAGGGGCGGTTACCTACGAGCAGTACTTC
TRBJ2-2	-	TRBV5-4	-	CASSLGGAAGTGELFF	TGTGCCAGCAGCTTGGGGGGTGCCGCTGGCACCGGGGAGCTGTTTTTT
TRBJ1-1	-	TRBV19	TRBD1	CASSIGQGWTEAFF	TGTGCCAGTAGTATAGGACAGGGCTGGACTGAAGCTTTCTTT
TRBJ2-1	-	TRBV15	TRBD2	CATSRPGLASSYNEQFF	TGTGCCACCAGCAGACCCGGACTAGCGAGCTCCTACAATGAGCAGTTCTTC
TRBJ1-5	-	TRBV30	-	CAWSIRGKGVQPQHF	TGTGCCTGGAGTATCCGGGGCAAAGGTGTTCAGCCCCAGCATTTT
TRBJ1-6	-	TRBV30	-	CAWSSAGSYNSPLHF	TGTGCCTGGAGTTCCGCAGGCTCCTATAATTCACCCCTCCACTTT
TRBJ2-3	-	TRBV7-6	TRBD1	CASSRTGGTDTQYF	TGTGCCAGCAGCCGGACAGGGGGCACAGATACGCAGTATTTT
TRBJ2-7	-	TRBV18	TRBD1	CASSRTGQGTYEQYF	TGTGCCAGCTCTCGAACGGGACAGGGGACCTACGAGCAGTACTTC
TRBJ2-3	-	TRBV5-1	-	CASSLQETGTDTQYF	TGCGCCAGCAGCTTGCAGGAAACCGGCACAGATACGCAGTATTTT
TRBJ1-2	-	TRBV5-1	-	CASSLALVSGYTF	TGCGCCAGCAGCTTGGCTCTTGTATCTGGTTACACCTTC
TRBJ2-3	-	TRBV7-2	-	CASSLGASLDTDTQYF	TGTGCCAGCAGCTTAGGGGCTAGCTTGGATACAGATACGCAGTATTTT
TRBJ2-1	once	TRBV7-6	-	CASSSTTGAYNEQFF	TGTGCCAGCAGCTCTACTACGGGGGCCTACAATGAGCAGTTCTTC
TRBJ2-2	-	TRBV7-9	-	CASSHRVGAGELFF	TGTGCCAGCAGCCACAGGGTTGGAGCCGGGGAGCTGTTTTTT
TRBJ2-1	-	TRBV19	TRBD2	CASASGGSYNEQFF	TGTGCCAGTGCTAGCGGGGGCTCCTACAATGAGCAGTTCTTC
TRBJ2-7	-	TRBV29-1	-	CSVERLGTYEQYF	TGCAGCGTTGAACGTCTAGGGACCTACGAGCAGTACTTC
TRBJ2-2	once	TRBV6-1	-	CASSEAHPGTSNGNTGELFF	TGTGCCAGCAGTGAAGCGCACCCCGGGACATCTAACGGGAACACCGGGGAGCTGTTTTTT
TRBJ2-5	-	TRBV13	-	CASSAGGRGTSTQYF	TGTGCCAGCAGCGCCGGGGGGCGGGGAACCAGCACCCAGTACTTC
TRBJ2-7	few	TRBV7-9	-	CASSGNEQYF	TGTGCCAGCAGTGGGAACGAGCAGTACTTC
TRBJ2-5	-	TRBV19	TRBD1	CASNNPQGAGETQYF	TGTGCCAGTAACAACCCACAGGGGGCAGGGGAGACCCAGTACTTC
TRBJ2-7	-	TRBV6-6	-	CASSPRDATYEQYF	TGTGCCAGCAGCCCGCGGGACGCGACCTACGAGCAGTACTTC
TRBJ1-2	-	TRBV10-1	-	CASTQGSYGYTF	TGCGCCAGCACACAGGGAAGCTATGGCTACACCTTC
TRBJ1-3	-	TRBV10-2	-	CASSEGGNTIYF	TGCGCCAGCAGTGAGGGTGGAAACACCATATATTTT
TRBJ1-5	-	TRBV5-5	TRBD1	CASSPASGTGANQPQHF	TGTGCCAGCAGCCCCGCCAGCGGGACAGGAGCCAATCAGCCCCAGCATTTT
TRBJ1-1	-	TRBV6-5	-	CASSREVMGTEAFF	TGTGCCAGCAGCAGGGAAGTAATGGGCACTGAAGCTTTCTTT
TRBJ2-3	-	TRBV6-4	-	CASSDTGLSDTQYF	TGTGCCAGCAGTGACACGGGACTTTCAGATACGCAGTATTTT
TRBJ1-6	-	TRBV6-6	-	CASTANQGRSPLHF	TGTGCCAGCACCGCAAATCAGGGACGCTCACCCCTCCACTTT
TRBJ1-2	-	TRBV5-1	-	CASSAEGTYGYTF	TGCGCCAGCAGCGCGGAGGGGACCTATGGCTACACCTTC
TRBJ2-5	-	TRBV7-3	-	CASSWGGDKETQYF	TGTGCCAGCAGCTGGGGCGGGGATAAAGAGACCCAGTACTTC
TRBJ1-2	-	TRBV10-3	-	CAIRALGNYGYTF	TGTGCCATCAGGGCGCTTGGCAACTATGGCTACACCTTC
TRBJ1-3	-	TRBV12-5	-	CASGGRFSGNTIYF	TGTGCTAGTGGTGGACGGTTCTCTGGAAACACCATATATTTT
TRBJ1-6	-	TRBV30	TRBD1	CAWSGTGRSPLHF	TGTGCCTGGAGCGGGACAGGGAGGTCTCCCCTCCACTTT
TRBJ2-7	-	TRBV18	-	CASSRGAGGEVYEQYF	TGTGCCAGCTCACGAGGAGCGGGTGGAGAGGTCTACGAGCAGTACTTC
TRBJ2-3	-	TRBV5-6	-	CASSLTPDTQYF	TGTGCCAGCAGCCTGACGCCAGATACGCAGTATTTT
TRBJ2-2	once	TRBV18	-	CASSQQGPTGELFF	TGTGCCAGCTCACAGCAGGGCCCCACCGGGGAGCTGTTTTTT
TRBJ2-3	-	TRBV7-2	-	CASSVTPGNTASTDTQYF	TGTGCCAGCAGCGTTACCCCAGGAAACACAGCTAGCACAGATACGCAGTATTTT
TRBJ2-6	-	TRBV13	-	CASSLISGANVLTF	TGTGCCAGCAGCTTAATCTCTGGGGCCAACGTCCTGACTTTC